This T cell receptor beta chain came from a study of OX40 agonist ivuxolimab in advanced cancers. Across the study: Patients undergoing dose escalation presented with hepatocellular carcinoma, melanoma, renal cell or head and neck cancer.

Here immunoSEQ multiplex PCR was the method, and the copy in TCRdb shows in-frame clones only, minus some. The sample consists of about 76,000 clones, about 87% of them appearing once. The material was CD4+ or CD8+ T cells sorted from blood, obtained in a trial of the OX40 agonist ivuxolimab. This TCR derives from an adult with an advanced solid tumor such as melanoma, head and neck, liver or kidney cancer.

The CDR3 nucleotides read TGTGCCAGTAGTTTTCGCGGGGGGCCGAGCACAGATACGCAGTATTTT. It is translated as CASSFRGGPSTDTQYF. The chain couples TRBV19 to TRBJ2-3; 8 bases match TRBD2. J gave up 0 bases and V 5 bases, and 7 bases lay outside the gene matches. From germline, CDR1 is LNHDA and CDR2 SQIVND (reference sequence). There are 16 residues in the CDR3.